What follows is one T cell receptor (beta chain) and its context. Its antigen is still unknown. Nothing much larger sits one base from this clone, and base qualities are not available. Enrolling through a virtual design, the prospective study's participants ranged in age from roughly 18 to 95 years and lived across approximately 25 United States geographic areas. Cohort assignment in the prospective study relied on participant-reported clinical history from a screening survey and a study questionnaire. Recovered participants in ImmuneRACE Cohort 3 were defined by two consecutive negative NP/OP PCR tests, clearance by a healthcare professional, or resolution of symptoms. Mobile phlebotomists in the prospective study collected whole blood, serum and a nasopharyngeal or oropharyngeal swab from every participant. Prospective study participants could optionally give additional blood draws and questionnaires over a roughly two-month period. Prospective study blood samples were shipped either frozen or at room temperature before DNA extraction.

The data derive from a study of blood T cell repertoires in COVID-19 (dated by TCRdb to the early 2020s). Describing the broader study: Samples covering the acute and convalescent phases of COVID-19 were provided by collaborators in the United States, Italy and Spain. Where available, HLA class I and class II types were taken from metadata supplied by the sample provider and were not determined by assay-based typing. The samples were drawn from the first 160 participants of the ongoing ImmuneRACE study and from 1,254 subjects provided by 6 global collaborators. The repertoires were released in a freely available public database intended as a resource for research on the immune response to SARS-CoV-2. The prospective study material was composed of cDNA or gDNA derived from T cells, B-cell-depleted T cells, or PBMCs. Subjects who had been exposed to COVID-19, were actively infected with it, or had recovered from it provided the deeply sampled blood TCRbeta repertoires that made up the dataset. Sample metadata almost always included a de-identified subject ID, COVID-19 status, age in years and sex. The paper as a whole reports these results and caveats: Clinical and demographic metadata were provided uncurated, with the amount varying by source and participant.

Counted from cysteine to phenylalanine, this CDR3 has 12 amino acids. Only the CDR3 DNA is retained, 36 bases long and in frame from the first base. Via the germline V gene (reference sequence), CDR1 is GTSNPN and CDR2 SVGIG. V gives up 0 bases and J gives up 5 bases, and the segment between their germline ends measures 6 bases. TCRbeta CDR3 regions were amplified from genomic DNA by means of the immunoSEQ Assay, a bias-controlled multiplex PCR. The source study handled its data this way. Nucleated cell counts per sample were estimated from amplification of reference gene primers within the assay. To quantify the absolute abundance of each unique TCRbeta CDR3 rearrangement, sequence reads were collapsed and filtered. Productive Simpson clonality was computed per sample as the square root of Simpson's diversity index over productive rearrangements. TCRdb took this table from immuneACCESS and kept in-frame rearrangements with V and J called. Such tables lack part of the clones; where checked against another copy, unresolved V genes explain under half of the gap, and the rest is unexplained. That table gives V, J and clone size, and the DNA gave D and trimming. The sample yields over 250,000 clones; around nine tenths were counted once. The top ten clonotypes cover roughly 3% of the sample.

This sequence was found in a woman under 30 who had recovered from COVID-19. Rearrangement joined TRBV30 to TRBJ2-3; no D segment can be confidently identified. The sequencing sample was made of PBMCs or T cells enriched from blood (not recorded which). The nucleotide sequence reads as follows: TGTGCCTGGAGTGTATCCAGAGATACGCAGTATTTT. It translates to CAWSVSRDTQYF.